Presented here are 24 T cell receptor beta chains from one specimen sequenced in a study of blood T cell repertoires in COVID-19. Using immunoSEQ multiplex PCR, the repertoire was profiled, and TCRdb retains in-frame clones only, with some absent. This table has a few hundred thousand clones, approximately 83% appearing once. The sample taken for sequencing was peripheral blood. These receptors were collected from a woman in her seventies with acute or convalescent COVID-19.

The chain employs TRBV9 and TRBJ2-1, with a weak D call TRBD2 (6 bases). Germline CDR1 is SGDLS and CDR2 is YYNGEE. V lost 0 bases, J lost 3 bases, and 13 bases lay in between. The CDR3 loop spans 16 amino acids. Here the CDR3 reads CASSVESRRDYNEQFF. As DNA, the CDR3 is TGTGCCAGCAGCGTAGAAAGTCGGAGGGACTACAATGAGCAGTTCTTC.

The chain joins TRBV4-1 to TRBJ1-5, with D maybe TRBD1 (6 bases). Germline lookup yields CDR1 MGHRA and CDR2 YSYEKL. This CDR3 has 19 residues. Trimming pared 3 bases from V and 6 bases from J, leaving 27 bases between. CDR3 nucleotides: TGCGCCAGCAGCCAGGACTTACTCAGACAGGTTCAGGTGCGTCAGCCCCAGCATTTT. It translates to CASSQDLLRQVQVRQPQHF.

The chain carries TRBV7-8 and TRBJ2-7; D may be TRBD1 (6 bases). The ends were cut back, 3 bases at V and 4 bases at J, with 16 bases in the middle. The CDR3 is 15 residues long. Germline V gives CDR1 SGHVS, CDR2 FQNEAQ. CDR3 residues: CASSFYRDPRYEQYF. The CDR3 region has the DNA TGTGCCAGCAGCTTCTACAGGGATCCCCGTTACGAGCAGTACTTC.

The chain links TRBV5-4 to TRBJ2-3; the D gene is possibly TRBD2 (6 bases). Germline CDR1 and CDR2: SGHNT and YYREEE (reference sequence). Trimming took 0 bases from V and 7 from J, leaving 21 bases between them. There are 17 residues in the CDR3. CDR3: CASSLGVVRAGRNTQYF. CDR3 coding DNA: TGTGCCAGCAGCTTGGGGGTAGTGAGGGCGGGGCGGAATACGCAGTATTTT. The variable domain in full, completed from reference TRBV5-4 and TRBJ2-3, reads ETGVTQSPTHLIKTRGQQVTLRCSSQSGHNTVSWYQQALGQGPQFIFQYYREEENGRGNFPPRFSGLQFPNYSSELNVNALELDDSALYLCASSLGVVRAGRNTQYFGPGTRLTVL.

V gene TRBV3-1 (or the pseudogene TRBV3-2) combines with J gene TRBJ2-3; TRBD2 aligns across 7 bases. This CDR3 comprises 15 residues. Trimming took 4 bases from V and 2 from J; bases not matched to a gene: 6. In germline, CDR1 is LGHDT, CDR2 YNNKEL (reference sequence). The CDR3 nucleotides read TGTGCCAGCAGCCCAAGGCGGGGGTCCACAGATACGCAGTATTTT. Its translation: CASSPRRGSTDTQYF.

CDR3 loop: CASSPDRPQGEKLFF. In DNA, the CDR3 is TGTGCCAGCTCACCAGACCGCCCACAGGGGGAAAAACTGTTTTTT. The J gene is TRBJ1-4, the V gene TRBV18; 7 nucleotides agree with TRBD1. The V gene's germline CDR1 is KGHSH and CDR2 LQKENI. This CDR3 is 15 amino acids long. The V segment lost 2 bases and the J segment 8 bases; nucleotides outside the gene matches: 8.

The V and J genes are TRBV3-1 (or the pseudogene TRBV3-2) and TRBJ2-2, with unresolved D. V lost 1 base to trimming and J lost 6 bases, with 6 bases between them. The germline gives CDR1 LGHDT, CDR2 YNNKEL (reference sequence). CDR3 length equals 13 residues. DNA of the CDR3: TGTGCCAGCAGCCAAGTTAGCCCCGGGGAGCTGTTTTTT. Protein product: CASSQVSPGELFF.

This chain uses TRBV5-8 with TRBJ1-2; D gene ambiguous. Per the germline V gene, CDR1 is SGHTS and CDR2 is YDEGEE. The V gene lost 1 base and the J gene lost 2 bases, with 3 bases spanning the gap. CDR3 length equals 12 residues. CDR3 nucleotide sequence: TGTGCCAGCAGCTTGCGGAACTATGGCTACACCTTC. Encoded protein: CASSLRNYGYTF.

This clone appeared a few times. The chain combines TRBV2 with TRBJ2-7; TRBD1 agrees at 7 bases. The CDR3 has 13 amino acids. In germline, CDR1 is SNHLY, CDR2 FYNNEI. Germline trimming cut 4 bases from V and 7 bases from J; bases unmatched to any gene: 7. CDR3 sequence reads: CASSGGTDREQYF. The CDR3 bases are TGTGCCAGCAGTGGGGGGACAGATCGTGAGCAGTACTTC.

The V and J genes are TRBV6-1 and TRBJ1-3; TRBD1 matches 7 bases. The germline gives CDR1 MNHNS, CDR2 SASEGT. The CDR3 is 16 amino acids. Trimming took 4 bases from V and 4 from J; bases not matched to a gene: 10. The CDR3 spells CASSVTGTAPGNTIYF. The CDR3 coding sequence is TGTGCCAGCAGTGTCACCGGGACAGCACCCGGAAACACCATATATTTT.

CDR3 sequence reads: CASSQTLNTEAFF. The DNA for the CDR3 is TGTGCCAGCAGCCAGACATTGAACACTGAAGCTTTCTTT. This chain joins TRBV3-1 (or the pseudogene TRBV3-2) and TRBJ1-1; no reliable D call. Germline CDR1 and CDR2: LGHDT and YNNKEL (reference sequence). This CDR3 region has 13 residues. V was cut by 3 bases and J by 0 bases, with 5 bases left in between.

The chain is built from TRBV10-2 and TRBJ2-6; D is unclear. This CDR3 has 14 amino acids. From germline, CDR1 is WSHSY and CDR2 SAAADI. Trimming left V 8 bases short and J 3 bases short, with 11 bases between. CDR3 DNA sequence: TGCGCCAGCTCCACCCTACTTGGGGCCAACGTCCTGACTTTC. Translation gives CASSTLLGANVLTF.

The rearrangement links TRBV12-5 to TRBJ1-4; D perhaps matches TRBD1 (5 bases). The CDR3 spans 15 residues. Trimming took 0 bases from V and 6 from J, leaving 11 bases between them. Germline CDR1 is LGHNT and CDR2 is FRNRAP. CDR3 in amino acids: CASGLVAPGDEKLFF. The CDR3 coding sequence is TGTGCTAGTGGTTTGGTAGCTCCGGGGGATGAAAAACTGTTTTTT.

This CDR3 reads CARSPQGNTIYF. Written as DNA, the CDR3 is TGTGCCAGAAGCCCCCAGGGAAACACCATATATTTT. The V call is TRBV7-5, the J call TRBJ1-3; the listed D gene, TRBD1, was not tested against the DNA. TRBV7-5 counts as a pseudogene. This CDR3 has 12 residues.

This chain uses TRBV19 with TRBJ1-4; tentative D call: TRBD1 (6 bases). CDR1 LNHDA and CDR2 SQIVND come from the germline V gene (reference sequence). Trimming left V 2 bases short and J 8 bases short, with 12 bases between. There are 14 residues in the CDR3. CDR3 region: CASSISGVREKLFF. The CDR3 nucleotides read TGTGCCAGTAGTATATCAGGGGTGCGAGAAAAACTGTTTTTT.

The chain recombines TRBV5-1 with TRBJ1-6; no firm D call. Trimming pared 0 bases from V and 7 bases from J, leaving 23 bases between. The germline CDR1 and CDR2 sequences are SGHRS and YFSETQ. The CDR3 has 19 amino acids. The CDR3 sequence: CASSLGRPGTHAKNSPLHF. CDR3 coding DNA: TGCGCCAGCAGCTTGGGAAGGCCAGGAACCCACGCGAAAAATTCACCCCTCCACTTT.

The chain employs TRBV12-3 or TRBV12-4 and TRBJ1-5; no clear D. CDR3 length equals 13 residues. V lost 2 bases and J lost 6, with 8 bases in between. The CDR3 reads CASSLSAAQPQHF. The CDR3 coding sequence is TGTGCCAGCAGTTTATCGGCGGCTCAGCCCCAGCATTTT.

CDR3 DNA sequence: TGCGCCAGCAGCGGCGGGGGATTCAACGAGCAGTACTTC. This translates into CASSGGGFNEQYF. The chain uses TRBV5-1 and TRBJ2-7; 7 positions match TRBD2. Germline lookup yields CDR1 SGHRS and CDR2 YFSETQ. The length of the CDR3 is 13 residues. J lost 5 bases, V lost 4 bases, and 6 bases had no gene match.

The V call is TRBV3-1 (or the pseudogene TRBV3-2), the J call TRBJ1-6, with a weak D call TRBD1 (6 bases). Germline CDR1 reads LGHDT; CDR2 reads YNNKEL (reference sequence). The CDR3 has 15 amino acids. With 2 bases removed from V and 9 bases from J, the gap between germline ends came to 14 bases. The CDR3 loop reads CASSQNPTGRSPLHF. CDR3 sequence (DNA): TGTGCCAGCAGCCAAAACCCTACAGGGCGTTCACCCCTCCACTTT.

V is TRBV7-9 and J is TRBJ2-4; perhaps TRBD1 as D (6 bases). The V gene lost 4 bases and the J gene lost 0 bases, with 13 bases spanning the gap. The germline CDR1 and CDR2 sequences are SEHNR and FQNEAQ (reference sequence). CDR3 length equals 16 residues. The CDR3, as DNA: TGTGCCAGCAGCTCCTGGGACACTCTAGCCAAAAACATTCAGTACTTC. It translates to CASSSWDTLAKNIQYF. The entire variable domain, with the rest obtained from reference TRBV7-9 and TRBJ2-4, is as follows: DTGVSQNPRHKITKRGQNVTFRCDPISEHNRLYWYRQTLGQGPEFLTYFQNEAQLEKSRLLSDRFSAERPKGSFSTLEIQRTEQGDSAMYLCASSSWDTLAKNIQYFGAGTRLSVL.

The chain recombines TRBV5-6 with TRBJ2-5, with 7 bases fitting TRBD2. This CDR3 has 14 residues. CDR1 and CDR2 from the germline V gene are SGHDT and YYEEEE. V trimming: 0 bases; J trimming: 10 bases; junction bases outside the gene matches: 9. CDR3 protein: CASSLVAGDARQYF. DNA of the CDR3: TGTGCCAGCAGCTTGGTTGCGGGGGATGCCCGCCAGTACTTC.

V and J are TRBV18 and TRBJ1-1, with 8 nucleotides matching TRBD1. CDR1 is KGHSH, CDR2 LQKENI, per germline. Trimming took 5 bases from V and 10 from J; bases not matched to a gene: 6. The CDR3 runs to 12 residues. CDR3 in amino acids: CASSGDRLVAFF. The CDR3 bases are TGTGCCAGCTCAGGGGACAGGTTGGTAGCTTTCTTT. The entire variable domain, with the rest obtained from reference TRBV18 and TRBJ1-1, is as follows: NAGVMQNPRHLVRRRGQEARLRCSPMKGHSHVYWYRQLPEEGLKFMVYLQKENIIDESGMPKERFSAEFPKEGPSILRIQQVVRGDSAAYFCASSGDRLVAFFGQGTRLTVV.

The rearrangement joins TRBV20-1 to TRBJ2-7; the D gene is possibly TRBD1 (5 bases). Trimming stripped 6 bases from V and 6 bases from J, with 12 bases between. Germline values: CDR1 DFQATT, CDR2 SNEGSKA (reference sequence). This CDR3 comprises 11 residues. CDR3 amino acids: CSARGQREQYF. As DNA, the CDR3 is TGCAGTGCCCGCGGACAACGCGAGCAGTACTTC.

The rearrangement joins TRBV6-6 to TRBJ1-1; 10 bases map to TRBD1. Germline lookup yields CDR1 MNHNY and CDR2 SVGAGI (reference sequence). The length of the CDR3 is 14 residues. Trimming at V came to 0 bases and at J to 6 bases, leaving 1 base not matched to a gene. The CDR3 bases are TGTGCCAGCAGTTACTCGGACAGGGGGGCTGAAGCTTTCTTT. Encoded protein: CASSYSDRGAEAFF.